Presented here are 22 T cell receptor beta chains from one specimen sequenced in a study of T-cell reconstitution after alpha-beta-depleted transplantation in children. Unique molecular identifiers tagged the TCRbeta library. TCRdb itself ran the PCR reads through MiXCR, one entry per CDR3 protein. The sample lists around 580,000 distinct CDR3 sequences, over 25% occurring once. The source material was PBMCs, sampled before TCRalphabeta/CD19-depleted stem cell transplant. The receptors derive from a boy under two years old with Wiskott-Aldrich syndrome, due to receive a stem cell transplant.

The chain has TRBV20-1 and TRBJ2-7, with D unclear. The V gene's germline CDR1 is DFQATT and CDR2 SNEGSKA (reference sequence). The CDR3 consists of 11 residues. With 3 bases removed from V and 5 bases from J, the gap between germline ends came to 8 bases. DNA for the CDR3: TGCAGTGCTAGTCGTGCGGACGAGCAGTACTTC. As protein: CSASRADEQYF.

This clonotype was seen a few times. The chain recombines TRBV29-1 with TRBJ1-2; 10 bases line up with TRBD1. Unmatched junction bases numbered 9, after V lost 6 bases and J lost 2 bases. The CDR3 has 15 residues. The germline V gene has CDR1 SQVTM and CDR2 ANQGSEA. DNA of the CDR3: TGCAGCGTCATTCCGGGACAGGGGCAAAACTATGGCTACACCTTC. This translates into CSVIPGQGQNYGYTF.

The CDR3 spells CSASSRQGDEKLFF. CDR3 DNA sequence: TGCAGTGCTAGCTCCCGACAGGGGGATGAAAAACTGTTTTTT. The rearrangement uses TRBV20-1 and TRBJ1-4; 9 bases map to TRBD1. This CDR3 contains 14 residues. With 3 bases clipped from V and 6 bases from J, the junction kept 5 bases outside the gene matches. Germline loops: CDR1 DFQATT, CDR2 SNEGSKA (reference sequence).

V is TRBV5-1 and J is TRBJ1-2, with D maybe TRBD1 (5 bases). The germline V gene has CDR1 SGHRS and CDR2 YFSETQ. The CDR3 extends over 15 amino acids. Trimming stripped 0 bases from V and 2 bases from J, with 11 bases between. The CDR3 bases are TGCGCCAGCAGCTTGGGGGGCACCGGCAACTATGGCTACACCTTC. Amino acids: CASSLGGTGNYGYTF.

V is TRBV7-2 and J is TRBJ1-2; 7 positions match TRBD1. Unmatched junction bases numbered 8, after V lost 3 bases and J lost 4 bases. Germline values: CDR1 SGHTA, CDR2 FQGNSA. The CDR3 consists of 15 residues. CDR3 sequence (DNA): TGTGCCAGCAGCTTTACCGGGACAGAGGTCTATGGCTACACCTTC. It encodes CASSFTGTEVYGYTF.

The chain links TRBV10-3 to TRBJ1-2, with 7 bases fitting TRBD1. CDR1 is ENHRY, CDR2 SYGVKD, per germline. The CDR3 is made up of 14 amino acids. V shed 7 bases and J 3 bases; nucleotides not matched to a gene: 8. CDR3 nucleotide sequence: TGTGCCATCAAAGCCCGGACAGGAGACTATGGCTACACCTTC. This translates into CAIKARTGDYGYTF.

The chain carries TRBV20-1 and TRBJ2-5, with 12 bases identical to TRBD1. The trim removed 1 base at V and 3 bases at J, leaving 3 bases unmatched. The CDR3 is 15 residues long. The germline gives CDR1 DFQATT, CDR2 SNEGSKA (reference sequence). The CDR3 protein is CSARAGTGGKETQYF. The CDR3 DNA reads as TGCAGTGCTAGAGCGGGGACAGGGGGCAAAGAGACCCAGTACTTC.

The gene calls are TRBV4-1 and TRBJ2-7; 7 bases line up with TRBD2. CDR1 MGHRA and CDR2 YSYEKL come from the germline V gene. This CDR3 region has 15 residues. V gave up 1 base and J gave up 3 bases; unmatched junction bases: 6. The CDR3 bases are TGCGCCAGCAGCCAAGGTGCGGGAGTTGACTACGAGCAGTACTTC. It is translated as CASSQGAGVDYEQYF.

This clonotype was seen only a few times. The chain recombines TRBV19 with TRBJ2-3, with 10 bases that match TRBD2. Germline lookup yields CDR1 LNHDA and CDR2 SQIVND (reference sequence). The J segment lost 4 bases and the V segment lost 6 bases, leaving 7 bases of the junction unmatched. The CDR3 loop spans 15 amino acids. The CDR3 DNA sequence: TGTGCCAGTAGCAGCGGGAGGGTAGGAGCAGATACGCAGTATTTT. Residues: CASSSGRVGADTQYF.

This clonotype was seen many times. The chain carries TRBV5-1 and TRBJ2-1, with 11 bases identical to TRBD2. This CDR3 region has 16 residues. Per the germline V gene, CDR1 is SGHRS and CDR2 is YFSETQ. The J segment lost 3 bases and the V segment lost 0 bases, leaving 2 bases of the junction unmatched. The CDR3 DNA follows: TGCGCCAGCAGCTTGGGGCTAGCGGGAGGCTACAATGAGCAGTTCTTC. Translating it yields CASSLGLAGGYNEQFF.

This clonotype has more than one count but fewer than ten. The chain links TRBV10-3 to TRBJ2-2, with 10 bases aligning to TRBD2. With 3 bases clipped from V and 5 bases from J, the junction kept 6 bases outside the gene matches. CDR1 and CDR2 from the germline V gene are ENHRY and SYGVKD. The CDR3 runs to 16 residues. The CDR3 is CAISEKREGKTGELFF. CDR3 nucleotide sequence: TGTGCCATCAGTGAAAAGCGGGAGGGAAAAACCGGGGAGCTGTTTTTT.

This clonotype was detected a few times. The chain combines TRBV29-1 with TRBJ2-3, with D possibly being TRBD2 (5 bases). Germline loops: CDR1 SQVTM, CDR2 ANQGSEA. V gave up 4 bases and J gave up 0 bases, with 8 bases separating them. The CDR3 runs to 13 residues. CDR3 bases: TGCAGCGTTGGGACTCGCAGCACAGATACGCAGTATTTT. Its protein product is CSVGTRSTDTQYF.

This clonotype was seen more than once but under ten times. V is TRBV5-1 and J is TRBJ2-3, with TRBD2 as a possible D gene (6 bases). The V gene lost 4 bases and the J gene lost 3 bases, with 9 bases spanning the gap. The CDR3 runs 13 residues. Germline V gene sequence: CDR1 SGHRS, CDR2 YFSETQ. The CDR3 spells CASSIGTTDTQYF. As DNA, the CDR3 is TGCGCCAGCAGCATCGGGACTACAGATACGCAGTATTTT.

The chain employs TRBV5-1 and TRBJ2-5; TRBD2 agrees at 8 bases. V dropped 1 base and J dropped 4; count of bases not matched to a gene: 6. The germline V gene has CDR1 SGHRS and CDR2 YFSETQ. The CDR3 is 15 residues long. The CDR3 sequence is CASSLSGLVSETQYF. In nucleotides, the CDR3 is TGCGCCAGCAGCTTGTCGGGACTAGTCTCAGAGACCCAGTACTTC.

This chain links TRBV5-1 with TRBJ2-2; the match to TRBD1 covers 8 bases. Germline lookup yields CDR1 SGHRS and CDR2 YFSETQ. With V trimmed by 4 bases and J by 1 base, 12 bases remained unmatched. The CDR3 totals 18 residues. The CDR3 sequence: CASSRMPGGSGNTGELFF. The CDR3 DNA reads TGCGCCAGCAGCCGTATGCCAGGGGGCTCGGGGAACACCGGGGAGCTGTTTTTT.

Only a few counts were recorded for this clonotype. The rearrangement joins TRBV20-1 to TRBJ1-5; no firm D call. V gave up 2 bases and J gave up 4 bases, with 15 bases separating them. This CDR3 comprises 15 residues. The germline V gene has CDR1 DFQATT and CDR2 SNEGSKA (reference sequence). The CDR3 sequence is CSARIAGGRNQPQHF. CDR3 DNA: TGCAGTGCTAGAATTGCAGGAGGAAGGAATCAGCCCCAGCATTTT.

This clonotype was seen more than once but under ten times. The chain is built from TRBV20-1 and TRBJ2-1; no clear D gene. Germline CDR1 is DFQATT and CDR2 is SNEGSKA (reference sequence). The CDR3 is 14 residues long. V lost 1 base to trimming and J lost 4 bases, with 11 bases between them. CDR3 DNA: TGCAGTGCTAGAGGGGATACGCTATACAATGAGCAGTTCTTC. Its protein is CSARGDTLYNEQFF.

This sequence joins TRBV20-1 and TRBJ1-6; the match to TRBD1 covers 8 bases. CDR1 is DFQATT and CDR2 is SNEGSKA in the germline V gene (reference sequence). The trim removed 3 bases at V and 7 bases at J, leaving 5 bases unmatched. This CDR3 is built from 14 residues. The CDR3 DNA reads TGCAGTGCTAGTCCCGGGACAGGCAATTCACCCCTCCACTTT. Translation: CSASPGTGNSPLHF.

The chain is built from TRBV7-3 and TRBJ2-3, with D perhaps TRBD1 or TRBD2 (5 bases each). V was shortened by 8 bases and J by 4 bases, with 13 bases between the two germline ends. The V gene's germline CDR1 is SGHTA and CDR2 FQGTGA. The CDR3 consists of 13 residues. The CDR3 loop is CASGLGTADTQYF. Written as DNA, the CDR3 is TGTGCCAGCGGTTTGGGGACGGCAGATACGCAGTATTTT. The whole variable domain, remainder taken from reference TRBV7-3 and TRBJ2-3, is GAGVSQTPSNKVTEKGKYVELRCDPISGHTALYWYRQSLGQGPEFLIYFQGTGAADDSGLPNDRFFAVRPEGSVSTLKIQRTERGDSAVYLCASGLGTADTQYFGPGTRLTVL.

The chain is built from TRBV12-3 or TRBV12-4 and TRBJ2-3; D gene ambiguous. CDR3 length: 18 residues. With 5 bases removed from V and 2 bases from J, the gap between germline ends came to 23 bases. CDR3 DNA sequence: TGTGCCAGCAGTCATCAGCCGGGCCGTCCTGTTTACACAGATACGCAGTATTTT. Its protein is CASSHQPGRPVYTDTQYF.

This sequence joins TRBV20-1 and TRBJ1-1; 8 bases are shared with TRBD1. The V segment lost 8 bases and the J segment 4 bases; nucleotides outside the gene matches: 6. Per the germline V gene, CDR1 is DFQATT and CDR2 is SNEGSKA (reference sequence). This CDR3 spans 12 amino acids. The CDR3 bases are TGCAGTACCAGGGGGCGCGTCACTGAAGCTTTCTTT. It codes for CSTRGRVTEAFF.

The table lists this clonotype with many counts. V and J are TRBV20-1 and TRBJ2-3, with 7 nucleotides matching TRBD2. This CDR3 region has 13 residues. The germline gives CDR1 DFQATT, CDR2 SNEGSKA (reference sequence). V shed 2 bases and J 1 base; nucleotides not matched to a gene: 0. CDR3 loop: CSARLAGTDTQYF. For the CDR3, the DNA is TGCAGTGCTAGACTAGCGGGCACAGATACGCAGTATTTT.